The entry below gives a single TCR beta chain sequence along with its context. Its antigen is as yet unknown. Method: immunoSEQ multiplex PCR; TCRdb's copy keeps in-frame clones and lacks some. In the table there are under 100,000 clones, around nine tenths of which are singletons. This specimen belongs to a study of T cell responses to AZD1222 COVID-19 vaccine. Overall study results and limits: Clonal diversity was possibly underestimated, and white British individuals and females predominated among donors. Seropositive AZD1222 recipients at baseline numbered only 6 or 7. Breadth and depth of Spike-specific TCRs rose after two AZD1222 doses.

Investigators merged groups given second doses at roughly 4 or roughly 12 weeks. The CDR3 contains 15 residues. CDR1 is SGHRS and CDR2 is YFSETQ in the germline V gene. The V and J ends lost 0 bases and 1 base respectively, with 9 bases between them. The sequence derives from an adult who received the AZD1222 COVID-19 vaccine. Sequenced here: peripheral blood, sampled 28 days after the second AZD1222 dose. The chain employs TRBV5-1 and TRBJ2-3; tentatively, D is TRBD2 (6 bases). In nucleotides, the CDR3 is TGCGCCAGCAGCTTGGGAATAGCGGGCACAGATACGCAGTATTTT. Translating it yields CASSLGIAGTDTQYF.